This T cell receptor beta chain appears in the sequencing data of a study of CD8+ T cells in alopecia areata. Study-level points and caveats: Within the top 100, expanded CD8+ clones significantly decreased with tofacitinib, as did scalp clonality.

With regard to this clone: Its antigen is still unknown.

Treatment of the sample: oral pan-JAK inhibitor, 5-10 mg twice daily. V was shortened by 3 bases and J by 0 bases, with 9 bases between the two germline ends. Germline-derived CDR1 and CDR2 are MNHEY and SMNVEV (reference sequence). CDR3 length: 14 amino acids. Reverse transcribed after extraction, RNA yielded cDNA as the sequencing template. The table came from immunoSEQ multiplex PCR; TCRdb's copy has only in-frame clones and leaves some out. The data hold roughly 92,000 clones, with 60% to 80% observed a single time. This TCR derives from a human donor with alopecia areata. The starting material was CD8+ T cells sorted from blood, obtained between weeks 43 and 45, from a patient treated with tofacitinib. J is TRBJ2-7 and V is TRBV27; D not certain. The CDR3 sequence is CASSLAARSYEQYF. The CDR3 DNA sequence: TGTGCCAGCAGTTTGGCAGCCCGCTCCTACGAGCAGTACTTC.